The 15 T cell receptor beta chains given below trace back to one sample, sequenced in a study of blood T cell repertoires in COVID-19. Clones were sequenced by immunoSEQ multiplex PCR, and TCRdb holds only the in-frame ones, with some missing. This table holds tens of thousands of clones, around 86% found once. The specimen was peripheral blood. Source of these receptors: a man over 45 with active or convalescent COVID-19.

The chain combines TRBV11-2 with TRBJ1-4; D gene ambiguous. The V gene lost 5 bases and the J gene lost 0 bases, with 10 bases spanning the gap. This CDR3 is 15 amino acids long. Germline CDR1 reads SGHAT; CDR2 reads FQNNGV. This CDR3 reads CASSGRAATNEKLFF. Written as DNA, the CDR3 is TGTGCCAGCAGCGGGAGAGCTGCAACTAATGAAAAACTGTTTTTT. Looking up the rest from reference TRBV11-2 and TRBJ1-4 gives the full variable domain: EAGVAQSPRYKIIEKRQSVAFWCNPISGHATLYWYQQILGQGPKLLIQFQNNGVVDDSQLPKDRFSAERLKGVDSTLKIQPAKLEDSAVYLCASSGRAATNEKLFFGSGTQLSVL.

This clone was picked up a small number of times. The gene calls are TRBV15 and TRBJ2-5; D not certain. Trimming took 2 bases from V and 5 from J, leaving 6 bases between them. This CDR3 contains 12 residues. Germline V gene lookup returns CDR1 LNHNV and CDR2 YYDKDF (reference sequence). The CDR3 nucleotides are TGTGCCACCAGCAGACTGAGGGAGACCCAGTACTTC. It codes for CATSRLRETQYF.

This chain links TRBV19 with TRBJ1-5; D is perhaps TRBD1 (6 bases). The CDR3 is 14 residues long. V was clipped by 9 bases and J by 6 bases, with 18 bases between them. The germline gives CDR1 LNHDA, CDR2 SQIVND (reference sequence). The CDR3 spells CASTTRTEGQPQHF. In DNA form, the CDR3 reads TGTGCCAGCACAACCCGGACAGAAGGTCAGCCCCAGCATTTT.

This chain links TRBV18 with TRBJ1-6; D gene uncertain. The CDR3 sequence is 15 residues long. V was trimmed by 0 bases and J by 6 bases, leaving 9 bases between them. CDR1 and CDR2 from the germline V gene are KGHSH and LQKENI. CDR3 region: CASSPPLTSNSPLHF. For the CDR3, the DNA is TGTGCCAGCTCACCACCGCTTACTAGTAATTCACCCCTCCACTTT.

The chain recombines TRBV10-2 with TRBJ2-5, with D possibly TRBD1 on 5 matching bases. V lost 2 bases, J lost 2 bases, and 12 bases lay in between. The CDR3 consists of 15 residues. The V gene's germline CDR1 is WSHSY and CDR2 SAAADI. CDR3 nucleotides: TGCGCCAGCAGTGAGAAGAGGACATTTCAAGAGACCCAGTACTTC. Protein product: CASSEKRTFQETQYF.

The genes are TRBV30 and TRBJ1-1, with D possibly being TRBD1 (5 bases). This CDR3 contains 13 residues. Trimming removed 0 bases from V and 5 bases from J, with 10 bases in between. Germline V gene lookup returns CDR1 GTSNPN and CDR2 SVGIG (reference sequence). The CDR3 reads CAWSVTGGTEAFF. In DNA form, the CDR3 reads TGTGCCTGGAGTGTAACGGGGGGGACTGAAGCTTTCTTT.

The chain couples TRBV7-2 to TRBJ1-5; TRBD1 aligns across 8 bases. V dropped 5 bases and J dropped 2; count of bases not matched to a gene: 2. This CDR3 has 14 amino acids. CDR1 and CDR2 from the germline V gene are SGHTA and FQGNSA. CDR3 coding DNA: TGTGCCAGCAGCCCAGGGGGCGGCAATCAGCCCCAGCATTTT. Its protein product is CASSPGGGNQPQHF.

The chain combines TRBV28 with TRBJ2-7; tentatively, D is TRBD1 (6 bases). The length of the CDR3 is 16 residues. Germline V lookup: CDR1 MDHEN, CDR2 SYDVKM. With 6 bases removed from V and 0 bases from J, the gap between germline ends came to 18 bases. The CDR3: CASSRTALQGSYEQYF. The CDR3 nucleotides read TGTGCCAGCAGCCGGACCGCCTTACAGGGCTCCTACGAGCAGTACTTC.

This clone appeared a few times. The gene calls are TRBV27 and TRBJ1-6, with D possibly matching TRBD1 (5 bases). The CDR3 totals 15 residues. V shed 3 bases and J shed 6 bases, with 12 bases lying between them. Germline V gene sequence: CDR1 MNHEY, CDR2 SMNVEV (reference sequence). CDR3 loop: CASSLEGRGNSPLHF. The CDR3 coding sequence is TGTGCCAGCAGTTTGGAGGGGAGAGGTAATTCACCCCTCCACTTT.

This sequence joins TRBV10-3 and TRBJ1-6, with TRBD1 matching 8 bases. Germline values: CDR1 ENHRY, CDR2 SYGVKD. The J segment lost 5 bases and the V segment lost 6 bases, leaving 3 bases of the junction unmatched. This CDR3 has 14 amino acids. The CDR3 region is CAIRDRADNSPLHF. CDR3 DNA: TGTGCCATCAGGGACAGGGCCGATAATTCACCCCTCCACTTT.

The rearrangement links TRBV28 to TRBJ1-5; the D gene is possibly TRBD1 (5 bases). The CDR3 is made up of 15 amino acids. V lost 7 bases, J lost 2 bases, and 15 bases lay in between. The germline V gene has CDR1 MDHEN and CDR2 SYDVKM. CDR3 sequence reads: CASILGGFGNQPQHF. The CDR3 DNA reads TGTGCCAGCATTCTCGGGGGTTTTGGCAATCAGCCCCAGCATTTT.

The chain recombines TRBV19 with TRBJ1-1; D may be TRBD1 (6 bases). Germline CDR1 and CDR2: LNHDA and SQIVND (reference sequence). Trimming removed 4 bases from V and 2 bases from J, with 20 bases in between. The CDR3 is 17 amino acids. CDR3 loop: CASSNPGAGAGNTEAFF. In nucleotides, the CDR3 is TGTGCCAGTAGTAACCCCGGCGCGGGGGCGGGAAACACTGAAGCTTTCTTT.

V gene TRBV7-8 combines with J gene TRBJ2-3; 15 bases align to TRBD2. The germline gives CDR1 SGHVS, CDR2 FQNEAQ. This CDR3 region has 22 residues. V lost 4 bases to trimming and J lost 4 bases; unmatched junction nucleotides: 21. The CDR3 region has the DNA TGTGCCAGCAGCTCACTTTGGACAGGGGGAACTCGGACTAGCGGGAGGGCAGATACGCAGTATTTT. As protein: CASSSLWTGGTRTSGRADTQYF.

This clone was found a few times. The chain joins TRBV3-1 (or the pseudogene TRBV3-2) to TRBJ1-2, with 9 positions matching TRBD1. Germline assignment: CDR1 LGHDT and CDR2 YNNKEL (reference sequence). With 4 bases clipped from V and 5 bases from J, the junction kept 5 bases outside the gene matches. CDR3 length equals 14 residues. The CDR3 nucleotides read TGTGCCAGCAGCCCGCGGGACAGGGAATATGGCTACACCTTC. Protein sequence: CASSPRDREYGYTF.

This chain links TRBV7-9 with TRBJ2-1, with 7 bases aligning to TRBD2. This CDR3 has 16 amino acids. V shed 6 bases, J shed 0 bases, and the junction held 8 bases outside the gene matches. Germline loops: CDR1 SEHNR, CDR2 FQNEAQ (reference sequence). CDR3 bases: TGTGCCAGCAGATGGGAGGGGCGGAACTCCTACAATGAGCAGTTCTTC. Amino acids: CASRWEGRNSYNEQFF.